Following are 14 T cell receptor beta chains from one sample sequenced in a study of blood T cell repertoires in COVID-19. This table comes from immunoSEQ multiplex PCR, and its TCRdb copy is limited to in-frame clones, with some not included. This table holds around 290,000 clones, over 75% found once. The sequencing input was PBMCs or T cells enriched from blood (not recorded which). Receptors originate from a woman aged 30 to 39 who had recovered from COVID-19.

With regard to this clone: The sample holds other DNA sequences that translate to the same CDR3. J is TRBJ1-5 and V is TRBV18, with 8 bases fitting TRBD1. V lost 6 bases and J lost 1; bases outside the gene matches: 2. This CDR3 comprises 14 residues. CDR1 is KGHSH and CDR2 is LQKENI in the germline V gene. The chain's CDR3 is CASSQGASNQPQHF. CDR3 bases: TGTGCCAGCTCCCAGGGGGCAAGCAATCAGCCCCAGCATTTT.

The CDR3 nucleotides are TGTGCCAGCAGCTTTTTGGAAGGGGAGGGGGAGACCCAGTACTTC. Residues: CASSFLEGEGETQYF. This chain joins TRBV7-8 and TRBJ2-5; 7 bases agree with TRBD2. This CDR3 spans 15 amino acids. Trimming cost V 3 bases and J 5 bases; bases outside gene matches: 9. Germline lookup yields CDR1 SGHVS and CDR2 FQNEAQ.

The gene calls are TRBV6-5 and TRBJ2-1; 9 nucleotides match TRBD2. Looked up from germline, CDR1 is MNHEY and CDR2 is SVGAGI. The CDR3 totals 15 residues. V lost 6 bases and J lost 10; bases outside the gene matches: 13. CDR3 coding DNA: TGTGCCAGCAGGCAAACCCCGGGGCTAGCGGGGGAGCAGTTCTTC. Translating gives CASRQTPGLAGEQFF.

The CDR3 protein is CASQGEGENEKLFF. In DNA form, the CDR3 reads TGCGCCTCTCAAGGAGAGGGAGAAAATGAAAAACTGTTTTTT. The rearrangement joins TRBV23-1 to TRBJ1-4; unclear D gene. TRBV23-1 is an open reading frame, and its role is uncertain. This CDR3 has 14 residues. Trimming took off 11 bases at V and 5 bases at J, with 18 bases between the two ends.

The chain employs TRBV13 and TRBJ2-1; D gene ambiguous. The CDR3 sequence is 13 residues long. Germline CDR1 PRHDT, CDR2 FYEKMQ (reference sequence). V shed 5 bases and J shed 8 bases, with 13 bases lying between them. For the CDR3, the DNA is TGTGCCAGCAGCCTGCTCACCTCGGATGAGCAGTTCTTC. It encodes CASSLLTSDEQFF.

This clone turned up a few times. The chain carries TRBV30 and TRBJ1-2; TRBD1 is a possible D gene (6 bases). Trimming took 0 bases from V and 8 from J, leaving 7 bases between them. This CDR3 has 11 residues. Looked up from germline, CDR1 is GTSNPN and CDR2 is SVGIG (reference sequence). Here the CDR3 DNA reads TGTGCCTGGAGTGTGGGGGCAGGCTACACCTTC. This encodes CAWSVGAGYTF.

About this clone: The same CDR3 arises from other DNA sequences in this sample as well. The J gene is TRBJ1-1, the V gene TRBV6-5; D is unresolved. The ends were cut back, 6 bases at V and 5 bases at J, with 10 bases in the middle. CDR1 MNHEY and CDR2 SVGAGI come from the germline V gene. The CDR3 runs to 12 residues. In DNA, the CDR3 is TGTGCCAGCAGCGCGGGGAGGACTGAAGCTTTCTTT. This sequence encodes CASSAGRTEAFF.

This sequence joins TRBV6-2 or TRBV6-3 and TRBJ2-6; possible D gene TRBD2, 5 bases. The CDR3 is 16 amino acids. CDR1 is MNHEY and CDR2 is SVGEGT in the germline V gene. V was shortened by 2 bases and J by 4 bases, with 12 bases between the two germline ends. The CDR3 DNA sequence: TGTGCCAGCAGTTACGTGCGGGCTACCGGGGCCAACGTCCTGACTTTC. This sequence encodes CASSYVRATGANVLTF.

The chain couples TRBV7-9 to TRBJ1-1, with D maybe TRBD1 (5 bases). The V gene lost 5 bases and the J gene lost 0 bases, with 13 bases spanning the gap. Germline V gene lookup returns CDR1 SEHNR and CDR2 FQNEAQ (reference sequence). The CDR3 runs to 15 residues. CDR3 coding DNA: TGTGCCAGCAGCGGGGGACTCAGGATGAACACTGAAGCTTTCTTT. Amino acid sequence: CASSGGLRMNTEAFF. Variable domain in full (rest from reference TRBV7-9 and TRBJ1-1): DTGVSQNPRHKITKRGQNVTFRCDPISEHNRLYWYRQTLGQGPEFLTYFQNEAQLEKSRLLSDRFSAERPKGSFSTLEIQRTEQGDSAMYLCASSGGLRMNTEAFFGQGTRLTVV.

This sequence joins TRBV10-3 and TRBJ2-7, with 11 bases that match TRBD2. The germline V gene encodes CDR1 ENHRY and CDR2 SYGVKD. This CDR3 region has 14 residues. With 2 bases clipped from V and 4 bases from J, the junction kept 1 base outside the gene matches. The CDR3 region has the DNA TGTGCCATCAGTGAGGCTAGCGGGAGGTACGAGCAGTACTTC. Its translation is CAISEASGRYEQYF.

J is TRBJ2-7 and V is TRBV7-8, with 10 positions matching TRBD1. The CDR3 runs 14 residues. V lost 5 bases to trimming and J lost 4 bases; unmatched junction nucleotides: 5. The germline V gene has CDR1 SGHVS and CDR2 FQNEAQ. The CDR3 protein is CASSLRQGAYEQYF. The CDR3 DNA reads as TGTGCCAGCAGCCTACGACAGGGGGCATACGAGCAGTACTTC.

The chain couples TRBV27 to TRBJ2-3; the D gene is possibly TRBD1 (6 bases). Germline lookup yields CDR1 MNHEY and CDR2 SMNVEV (reference sequence). This CDR3 has 17 residues. V lost 2 bases and J 0 bases, leaving 15 bases between the germline ends. CDR3 DNA sequence: TGTGCCAGCAGTTTAAGTGGGGGCGGCAGAAGCACAGATACGCAGTATTTT. This translates into CASSLSGGGRSTDTQYF.

V is TRBV7-2 and J is TRBJ1-5, with TRBD1 matching 8 bases. This CDR3 is 14 amino acids long. V dropped 3 bases and J dropped 5; count of bases not matched to a gene: 3. Germline-derived CDR1 and CDR2 are SGHTA and FQGNSA. DNA of the CDR3: TGTGCCAGCAGCTTCGACAGGGGTTATCAGCCCCAGCATTTT. Its translation is CASSFDRGYQPQHF.

This clone showed up just once. The V and J genes are TRBV4-1 and TRBJ2-7; possibly TRBD2 for D (6 bases). Germline V gene lookup returns CDR1 MGHRA and CDR2 YSYEKL. CDR3 length: 16 amino acids. The V and J ends lost 0 bases and 4 bases respectively, with 16 bases between them. The CDR3 loop reads CASSQDLVSRGYEQYF. The CDR3 DNA reads as TGCGCCAGCAGCCAAGACCTCGTGAGCCGGGGGTACGAGCAGTACTTC.